The 31 T cell receptor beta chains below come from one sample, sequenced in a study of blood T cell repertoires in COVID-19. The protocol was immunoSEQ multiplex PCR, while the TCRdb copy is restricted to in-frame clones and leaves out a portion. Of 88,000 or so clones listed, 65% to 90% are singletons. Sequenced: peripheral blood. The source of these receptors is a man between 60 and 75 years old with acute or convalescent COVID-19.

The chain is built from TRBV18 and TRBJ2-1, with 10 bases matching TRBD2. Trimming took 6 bases from V and 5 from J; bases not matched to a gene: 4. Germline V gene sequence: CDR1 KGHSH, CDR2 LQKENI. CDR3 length: 14 residues. The CDR3 reads CASSGTSAHNEQFF. The CDR3 nucleotides are TGTGCCAGCTCCGGGACTAGCGCCCACAATGAGCAGTTCTTC.

The CDR3 reads CASMRGSYGYTF. The CDR3 DNA is TGTGCCAGCATGCGGGGGTCCTATGGCTACACCTTC. This sequence joins TRBV7-9 and TRBJ1-2; perhaps TRBD1 as D (5 bases). Trimming took off 7 bases at V and 4 bases at J, with 10 bases between the two ends. This CDR3 comprises 12 residues. Germline V gives CDR1 SEHNR, CDR2 FQNEAQ (reference sequence).

This chain uses TRBV6-4 with TRBJ1-1; D unclear. Trimming shortened V by 4 bases and J by 0 bases, and 6 bases separated the two germline ends. This CDR3 has 13 amino acids. The germline gives CDR1 MRHNA, CDR2 SNTAGT. The CDR3 sequence is CASSVDLNTEAFF. The DNA for the CDR3 is TGTGCCAGCAGTGTCGACTTGAACACTGAAGCTTTCTTT.

Written as DNA, the CDR3 is TGTGCCATCAGTGAAGAGACAGCCACAGATACGCAGTATTTT. Its translation: CAISEETATDTQYF. This chain connects TRBV10-3 to TRBJ2-3; D might be TRBD1 (5 bases). CDR1 ENHRY and CDR2 SYGVKD come from the germline V gene. V was cut by 3 bases and J by 2 bases, with 9 bases left in between. The length of the CDR3 is 14 residues.

This clone occurred a few times. The J gene is TRBJ1-1, the V gene TRBV19, with D possibly matching TRBD1 (6 bases). This CDR3 has 15 amino acids. The germline CDR1 and CDR2 sequences are LNHDA and SQIVND (reference sequence). Trimming removed 3 bases at V and 1 base at J, with 12 bases between. The CDR3 reads CASSMSGQRNTEAFF. In DNA form, the CDR3 reads TGTGCCAGTAGTATGTCCGGACAGAGGAACACTGAAGCTTTCTTT.

The count of this clone is one. This chain links TRBV19 with TRBJ2-7; 7 bases fit TRBD1. The junction had 7 bases not matched to a gene; V was cut back by 3 bases and J by 5 bases. The V gene's germline CDR1 is LNHDA and CDR2 SQIVND (reference sequence). The CDR3 is made up of 14 amino acids. CDR3 in amino acids: CASSMGRGSNEQYF. The CDR3 DNA reads as TGTGCCAGTAGTATGGGCAGGGGGAGCAACGAGCAGTACTTC.

This clone has just a few counts. V gene TRBV5-1 combines with J gene TRBJ1-2, with 8 bases aligning to TRBD1. The V and J ends lost 4 bases and 4 bases, in that order; junction bases with no gene match: 3. This CDR3 has 13 amino acids. The V gene's germline CDR1 is SGHRS and CDR2 YFSETQ. The CDR3 region is CASSPGTGYGYTF. DNA of the CDR3: TGCGCCAGCAGCCCTGGGACAGGCTATGGCTACACCTTC. Full variable domain (remainder filled in from reference TRBV5-1 and TRBJ1-2): KAGVTQTPRYLIKTRGQQVTLSCSPISGHRSVSWYQQTPGQGLQFLFEYFSETQRNKGNFPGRFSGRQFSNSRSEMNVSTLELGDSALYLCASSPGTGYGYTFGSGTRLTVV.

The chain employs TRBV7-8 and TRBJ1-3; no clear D gene. This CDR3 is built from 14 residues. CDR1 and CDR2 (germline): SGHVS, FQNEAQ. V lost 1 base to trimming and J lost 0 bases, with 4 bases between them. CDR3 region: CASSLGSSGNTIYF. For the CDR3, the DNA is TGTGCCAGCAGCTTAGGCAGCTCTGGAAACACCATATATTTT. Together with reference TRBV7-8 and TRBJ1-3, the CDR3 gives the full variable domain: GAGVSQSPRYKVAKRGQDVALRCDPISGHVSLFWYQQALGQGPEFLTYFQNEAQLDKSGLPSDRFFAERPEGSVSTLKIQRTQQEDSAVYLCASSLGSSGNTIYFGEGSWLTVV.

The chain links TRBV11-3 to TRBJ1-2, with 8 positions matching TRBD1. The CDR3 has 14 residues. V was clipped by 5 bases and J by 7 bases; unmatched bases: 9. Germline loops: CDR1 SGHNT, CDR2 YENEEA. CDR3 coding DNA: TGTGCCAGCAGCCCAGAGACAGGGGACCGTGGCTACACCTTC. As protein: CASSPETGDRGYTF.

This clone appeared once. The V and J genes are TRBV19 and TRBJ2-4, with TRBD1 matching 7 bases. Looked up from germline, CDR1 is LNHDA and CDR2 is SQIVND (reference sequence). The CDR3 has 15 residues. V shed 6 bases and J 1 base; nucleotides not matched to a gene: 6. The DNA of the CDR3 is TGTGCCAGTAGAACCGGGACAGACGCCAAAAACATTCAGTACTTC. Protein sequence: CASRTGTDAKNIQYF.

To note about this clone: The same CDR3 can be traced to other DNA sequences in this sample. J is TRBJ1-1 and V is TRBV5-1, with TRBD1 matching over 8 bases. The germline gives CDR1 SGHRS, CDR2 YFSETQ. The CDR3 length is 14 residues. With V trimmed by 4 bases and J by 1 base, 3 bases remained unmatched. DNA for the CDR3: TGCGCCAGCAGCAGGGGACAGGCGAACACTGAAGCTTTCTTT. Translating gives CASSRGQANTEAFF.

The chain is built from TRBV9 and TRBJ1-6, with D maybe TRBD1 (5 bases). Germline V lookup: CDR1 SGDLS, CDR2 YYNGEE. The CDR3 has 14 amino acids. V gave up 4 bases and J gave up 14 bases, with 19 bases separating them. The CDR3 protein is CASSPWGESQSLHF. CDR3 coding DNA: TGTGCCAGCAGCCCCTGGGGGGAATCGCAGTCCCTCCACTTT.

V usage is TRBV11-2 and J usage is TRBJ2-1, with TRBD1 as a possible D gene (5 bases). This CDR3 contains 13 residues. Germline V gene lookup returns CDR1 SGHAT and CDR2 FQNNGV. The V end was cut by 1 base, the J end by 6 bases, with 7 bases between. DNA for the CDR3: TGTGCCAGCAGCTTAGGGCAGGGCAATGAGCAGTTCTTC. Translating it yields CASSLGQGNEQFF.

The chain has TRBV5-4 and TRBJ1-2; 7 positions match TRBD1. The junction had 12 bases not matched to a gene; V was cut back by 3 bases and J by 4 bases. The germline V gene has CDR1 SGHNT and CDR2 YYREEE (reference sequence). The CDR3 is 16 residues long. The CDR3, as DNA: TGTGCCAGCAGCTCCCTAGCAGAAGGGGGCTTCTATGGCTACACCTTC. It specifies CASSSLAEGGFYGYTF.

This clone was observed once. The rearrangement joins TRBV24-1 to TRBJ1-5; 11 bases agree with TRBD1. The CDR3 extends over 15 amino acids. Germline V gives CDR1 KGHDR, CDR2 SFDVKD. Trimming took 4 bases from V and 9 from J; bases not matched to a gene: 7. CDR3 loop: CATSERGTGGRPQHF. CDR3 in DNA: TGTGCCACCAGTGAACGTGGGACAGGGGGACGGCCCCAGCATTTT.

The V gene is TRBV18, the J gene TRBJ2-2, with 12 bases fitting TRBD2. Trimming took 2 bases from V and 6 from J; bases not matched to a gene: 13. There are 19 residues in the CDR3. The germline CDR1 and CDR2 sequences are KGHSH and LQKENI. CDR3 bases: TGTGCCAGCTCACCAATTATGAGACTAGCGGGAGTCGATCCCGGGGAGCTGTTTTTT. It is translated as CASSPIMRLAGVDPGELFF. Looking up the rest from reference TRBV18 and TRBJ2-2 gives the full variable domain: NAGVMQNPRHLVRRRGQEARLRCSPMKGHSHVYWYRQLPEEGLKFMVYLQKENIIDESGMPKERFSAEFPKEGPSILRIQQVVRGDSAAYFCASSPIMRLAGVDPGELFFGEGSRLTVL.

The chain recombines TRBV11-1 with TRBJ2-7, with 7 bases fitting TRBD1. CDR3 length: 14 amino acids. Germline CDR1 and CDR2: SGHAT and FQDESV (reference sequence). Germline trimming cut 1 base from V and 2 bases from J; bases unmatched to any gene: 2. The CDR3, as DNA: TGTGCCAGCAGCTTAGGGACAGGCGCCTACGAGCAGTACTTC. Residues: CASSLGTGAYEQYF.

The V gene is TRBV2, the J gene TRBJ1-2; 8 nucleotides match TRBD1. There are 15 residues in the CDR3. The V and J ends lost 7 bases and 2 bases, in that order; junction bases with no gene match: 9. Germline V gene data show CDR1 as SNHLY and CDR2 as FYNNEI. This CDR3 reads CASTGTGEQNYGYTF. The DNA of the CDR3 is TGTGCCAGCACCGGGACAGGAGAACAAAACTATGGCTACACCTTC. The whole variable domain, remainder taken from reference TRBV2 and TRBJ1-2, is EPEVTQTPSHQVTQMGQEVILRCVPISNHLYFYWYRQILGQKVEFLVSFYNNEISEKSEIFDDQFSVERPDGSNFTLKIRSTKLEDSAMYFCASTGTGEQNYGYTFGSGTRLTVV.

The CDR3 DNA is TGCGCCAGCAGCTTGGTAAGGGGGAATGAGCAGTTCTTC. Residues: CASSLVRGNEQFF. The chain joins TRBV5-1 to TRBJ2-1, with D possibly being TRBD1 (6 bases). Germline V gene lookup returns CDR1 SGHRS and CDR2 YFSETQ. Trimming cost V 0 bases and J 7 bases, with 8 bases left between them. The CDR3 covers 13 residues.

The genes are TRBV3-1 (or the pseudogene TRBV3-2) and TRBJ2-1; a possible D gene is TRBD2 (5 bases). The CDR3 length is 14 residues. Trimming left V 2 bases short and J 0 bases short, with 5 bases between. Germline loops: CDR1 LGHDT, CDR2 YNNKEL (reference sequence). CDR3 bases: TGTGCCAGCAGCCAAACTAGCTCCTACAATGAGCAGTTCTTC. Encoded protein: CASSQTSSYNEQFF.

The chain joins TRBV5-1 to TRBJ2-7; 10 positions agree with TRBD1. The length of the CDR3 is 15 residues. The germline V gene encodes CDR1 SGHRS and CDR2 YFSETQ. The V and J ends lost 4 bases and 7 bases, in that order; junction bases with no gene match: 11. CDR3 nucleotide sequence: TGCGCCAGCAGCCTTAGACAGGGGGCTTCAAAAGAGCAGTACTTC. It specifies CASSLRQGASKEQYF.

This chain connects TRBV29-1 to TRBJ1-2; 7 bases are a match to TRBD1. The J segment lost 0 bases and the V segment lost 7 bases, leaving 5 bases of the junction unmatched. The CDR3 runs 13 residues. Per the germline V gene, CDR1 is SQVTM and CDR2 is ANQGSEA. Written as DNA, the CDR3 is TGCAGCGCCGACAGGGCCCCTAACTATGGCTACACCTTC. This codes for CSADRAPNYGYTF. Full variable domain (remainder filled in from reference TRBV29-1 and TRBJ1-2): SAVISQKPSRDICQRGTSLTIQCQVDSQVTMMFWYRQQPGQSLTLIATANQGSEATYESGFVIDKFPISRPNLTFSTLTVSNMSPEDSSIYLCSADRAPNYGYTFGSGTRLTVV.

The chain uses TRBV7-2 and TRBJ2-5, with D unresolved. The germline V and J ends were trimmed by 4 bases and 1 base, with 16 bases remaining between them. In germline, CDR1 is SGHTA, CDR2 FQGNSA. CDR3 length equals 16 residues. CDR3 sequence: CASSYHKEHIQETQYF. CDR3 DNA sequence: TGTGCCAGCAGCTACCACAAAGAACACATCCAAGAGACCCAGTACTTC.

The chain employs TRBV30 and TRBJ1-1; TRBD1 is a possible D gene (6 bases). CDR1 and CDR2 from the germline V gene are GTSNPN and SVGIG (reference sequence). The CDR3 length is 12 residues. V was trimmed by 1 base and J by 7 bases, leaving 10 bases between them. CDR3 residues: CAWSEQGLEAFF. As DNA, the CDR3 is TGTGCCTGGAGTGAGCAGGGGCTTGAAGCTTTCTTT.

CDR3 amino acids: CATYGWGRGGYEQYF. The DNA of the CDR3 is TGTGCCACCTATGGGTGGGGGCGCGGAGGCTACGAGCAGTACTTC. The gene calls are TRBV19 and TRBJ2-7, with D perhaps matching TRBD1 (6 bases). This CDR3 contains 15 residues. Germline V CDR1 and CDR2: LNHDA, SQIVND (reference sequence). Trimming took off 10 bases at V and 3 bases at J, with 22 bases between the two ends.

The chain joins TRBV28 to TRBJ1-1; TRBD1 aligns across 7 bases. The CDR3 is 14 residues long. V lost 3 bases and J lost 1; bases outside the gene matches: 2. CDR1 and CDR2 (germline): MDHEN, SYDVKM. The CDR3 reads CASSFRGKNTEAFF. The CDR3 bases are TGTGCCAGCAGTTTCAGGGGGAAGAACACTGAAGCTTTCTTT.

J is TRBJ2-3 and V is TRBV19; D gene ambiguous. The V end was cut by 5 bases, the J end by 1 base, with 10 bases between. Per germline, CDR1 LNHDA and CDR2 SQIVND (reference sequence). This CDR3 region has 14 residues. CDR3 sequence (DNA): TGTGCCAGTAGTTACCAGCGCGGCACAGATACGCAGTATTTT. This encodes CASSYQRGTDTQYF.

The genes are TRBV10-3 and TRBJ1-6, with D tentatively TRBD1 (6 bases). V was shortened by 10 bases and J by 9 bases, with 19 bases between the two germline ends. In germline, CDR1 is ENHRY, CDR2 SYGVKD. The CDR3 covers 14 residues. CDR3 residues: CATTGTSVGSPLHF. The CDR3 coding sequence is TGTGCCACGACCGGGACATCGGTGGGTTCACCCCTCCACTTT.

The chain recombines TRBV7-2 with TRBJ1-1; D remains ambiguous. This CDR3 has 14 residues. Per the germline V gene, CDR1 is SGHTA and CDR2 is FQGNSA. V was trimmed by 4 bases and J by 1 base, leaving 10 bases between them. The CDR3 loop is CASSSRARNTEAFF. As DNA, the CDR3 is TGTGCCAGCAGCTCCCGTGCGAGGAACACTGAAGCTTTCTTT.

This chain links TRBV4-3 with TRBJ2-4; D is ambiguous. CDR1 is LGHNA and CDR2 is YSLEER in the germline V gene. Trimming took 3 bases from V and 3 from J, leaving 9 bases between them. This CDR3 spans 14 amino acids. The CDR3 bases are TGCGCCAGCAGCCACGGGTTCGGCAAAAACATTCAGTACTTC. Its protein is CASSHGFGKNIQYF.

The chain is built from TRBV7-2 and TRBJ2-3; 8 bases line up with TRBD2. The CDR3 sequence is 16 residues long. CDR1 is SGHTA and CDR2 is FQGNSA in the germline V gene. V shed 1 base, J shed 6 bases, and the junction held 9 bases outside the gene matches. The CDR3 protein is CASSLGFGGGRDTQYF. Here the CDR3 DNA reads TGTGCCAGCAGCTTAGGATTCGGGGGGGGCCGGGATACGCAGTATTTT.